These 29 T cell receptor beta chains came from one sample sequenced in a study of CD8+ T cells in alopecia areata. The study sorted pooled cutaneous lymph node cells by CD4, CD8alpha, NKG2D, NKG2ACE and other markers. The authors extracted RNA and reverse transcribed it into cDNA as the sequencing template. Repertoires were generated with immunoSEQ multiplex PCR, while TCRdb's copy carries only in-frame clones and drops some. The record shows more than 250,000 clones for this sample, with no singletons present. Sequenced: CD4+ T cells sorted from a lymph node. The receptor source for this set is a C3H/HeJ mouse with alopecia areata. The strain's MHC: H2-k.

This clone was counted between two and nine times. Gene names and germline refer to mouse. The observed sequence ends 4 residues before the CDR3 terminus, with the missing tail filled in from the germline J gene. Other DNA sequences in this specimen translate into the identical CDR3. The rearrangement uses TRBV19 and TRBJ2-1; the match to TRBD2 covers 8 bases. The trim removed 4 bases at V and 4 bases at J, leaving 4 bases unmatched. CDR1 is FNHDT, CDR2 SITEND, per germline (reference sequence). This CDR3 region has 14 residues. Incomplete CDR3 DNA: TGTGCCAGCAGTCCTGGGGGGCCATATGCT. Its translation is CASSPGGPYA. The entire CDR3 protein is CASSPGGPYAEQFF.

This clone was counted between two and nine times. Gene names denote mouse genes. The read ends 4 residues before the CDR3 terminus; that terminus is restored from the germline J gene. V and J are TRBV14 and TRBJ2-2; 9 bases are shared with TRBD2. The germline gives CDR1 SGHDT, CDR2 FRDEAV. Trimming cost V 5 bases and J 4 bases; bases outside gene matches: 6. This CDR3 has 15 residues. The CDR3 DNA, read in part, is TGTGCCAGCAGGCGACTGGGGGAGAGCACCGGG. As protein: CASRRLGESTG. The CDR3 as a whole reads CASRRLGESTGQLYF.

This clone has more than one count but fewer than ten. Genes and germline are mouse. The read halts 4 residues ahead of the CDR3 end, with the missing end drawn from the germline J gene. The chain recombines TRBV19 with TRBJ2-1, with D uncertain. This CDR3 has 13 residues. Germline V gives CDR1 FNHDT, CDR2 SITEND (reference sequence). Between the trimmed V and J ends, which lost 3 bases and 1 base, there was a span of 5 bases. CDR3 loop: CASSTKNYAEQFF. CDR3 bases read: TGTGCCAGCAGTACAAAAAACTATGCT.

Concerning this clone: The germline and genes are mouse ones. The CDR3 protein is CTCSASTGTTGQLYF. The covered CDR3 bases are TGCACCTGCAGTGCAAGTACAGGGACCACCGGG. The J gene is TRBJ2-2, the V gene TRBV1, with a tentative D call TRBD1 (6 bases). With the read ending 4 residues before the CDR3 end, the germline J gene is used to fill in that end. V lost 2 bases and J 4 bases, leaving 11 bases between the germline ends. Germline V lookup: CDR1 NSQYPW, CDR2 LRSPGD (reference sequence). This CDR3 has 15 amino acids.

This clone has ten or more counts. The listed genes are named as in mouse. The read halts 4 residues ahead of the CDR3 end, with the missing end drawn from the germline J gene. The J gene is TRBJ2-5, the V gene TRBV29, with TRBD1 as a possible D gene (5 bases). The CDR3 is 14 amino acids. Germline V gene lookup returns CDR1 MSHET and CDR2 SYDVDS. With 7 bases removed from V and 1 base from J, the gap between germline ends came to 12 bases. Incomplete CDR3 DNA: TGTGCTAGCACCCAGACAGAGGACCAAGAC. Its translation: CASTQTEDQD. The full-length CDR3 reads as CASTQTEDQDTQYF.

This clone was detected a few times. Mouse names are used for the genes. The CDR3 end is not reached by the read, which stops 4 residues before it; the germline J gene fills it in. The sample contains more than one DNA sequence encoding this CDR3. This chain connects TRBV31 to TRBJ1-2, with TRBD1 matching 12 bases. Germline loops: CDR1 GKSSPN, CDR2 SITVG. Trimming removed 1 base from V and 2 bases from J; junction bases left unmatched: 2. There are 15 residues in the CDR3. Partial CDR3 DNA: TGTGCCTGGAGTCCCGGGACAGGGGGCAACTCC. Its protein product is CAWSPGTGGNS. The entire CDR3 protein is CAWSPGTGGNSDYTF.

Concerning this clone: Mouse germline and gene names are used. The sequenced fragment ends 4 residues before the CDR3 boundary, so the rest is inferred from the germline J gene. V and J are TRBV1 and TRBJ2-5; 9 bases are a match to TRBD1. The CDR3 extends over 14 amino acids. CDR1 and CDR2 from the germline V gene are NSQYPW and LRSPGD (reference sequence). The CDR3 sequence: CTCSPTGGRDTQYF. Partial CDR3 DNA: TGCACCTGCAGTCCGACAGGGGGACGAGAC.

Notes on this clone: Gene labels here are mouse ones. CDR3 sequence: CASSQEGTELYAEQFF. The part of the CDR3 DNA that was read is TGTGCCAGCAGCCAAGAGGGGACAGAACTCTATGCT. The V gene is TRBV5, the J gene TRBJ2-1; 7 bases match TRBD1. Sequencing ends 4 residues short of the CDR3 end; the germline J gene provides the rest. Germline-derived CDR1 and CDR2 are LGHNA and YNLKQL (reference sequence). The CDR3 has 16 residues. The V gene end was trimmed by 0 bases and the J gene end by 3 bases; junction bases not matched to a gene: 5.

Comments on this clone: This may be a read error: a much more frequent sequence differs by one nucleotide. The genes are named according to mouse. The CDR3 is cut off 4 residues early in the read; its end comes from the germline J gene. The rearrangement uses TRBV19 and TRBJ1-1; possibly TRBD1 for D (5 bases). Germline CDR1 and CDR2: FNHDT and SITEND (reference sequence). CDR3 size: 12 residues. Trimming removed 4 bases at V and 3 bases at J, with 7 bases between. The DNA read from the CDR3 is TGTGCCAGCAGTCAGGGAGACACA. Its protein product is CASSQGDT. The whole CDR3 is CASSQGDTEVFF.

Note on this clone: Gene names and germline match the mouse. At the DNA level, this CDR3 is encoded by other sequences in the same sample as well. This CDR3 is CASSIPGNQDTQYF. Partial CDR3 DNA: TGTGCCAGCAGTATCCCAGGGAACCAAGAC. The rearrangement uses TRBV19 and TRBJ2-5; D perhaps matches TRBD1 (5 bases). The read falls 4 residues short of the CDR3 end, and the missing part is taken from the germline J gene. V lost 2 bases to trimming and J lost 0 bases, with 7 bases between them. CDR1 is FNHDT and CDR2 is SITEND in the germline V gene (reference sequence). The CDR3 consists of 14 residues.

Remarks on this clone: The gene names given are mouse names. The read comes to an end 3 residues before the CDR3 does, leaving the germline J gene to fill in the end. The rearrangement links TRBV13-2 to TRBJ1-6, with a tentative D call TRBD1 (6 bases). TRBJ1-6 is treated as an ORF (open reading frame) with a function not yet certain. The CDR3 is 13 amino acids. CDR1 and CDR2 (germline): NNHNN, SYGAGS (reference sequence). Trimming pared 9 bases from V and 7 bases from J, leaving 14 bases between. This chain's CDR3 is CATAAGANSPLYF. The CDR3 DNA, read in part, is TGTGCCACAGCAGCAGGGGCCAATTCGCCC.

A few counts support this clone. Gene names and germline refer to mouse. The CDR3 is cut off 4 residues early in the read; its end comes from the germline J gene. The rearrangement joins TRBV13-3 to TRBJ2-3; D perhaps matches TRBD1 (5 bases). Germline assignment: CDR1 NNHDY and CDR2 SYVADS. CDR3 length equals 11 residues. Trimming took 9 bases from V and 3 from J, leaving 8 bases between them. The CDR3 loop is CATHRAETLYF. The part of the CDR3 DNA that was read is TGTGCCACCCACAGGGCAGAA.

Remarks on this clone: The listed genes are named as in mouse. The CDR3 end lies 4 residues beyond the end of the read and is filled in from the germline J gene. The chain links TRBV13-1 to TRBJ2-4; D ambiguous. The V gene's germline CDR1 is NSHNY and CDR2 SYGAGN. This CDR3 has 13 amino acids. The CDR3 bases that were read are TGTGCCAGCAGTGATGCTTCTGGAAAC. Its protein product is CASSDASGN. The entire CDR3 protein reads CASSDASGNTLYF.

A remark on this clone: All gene names here are mouse names. The read ends 4 residues early relative to the CDR3; the germline J gene fills the gap. The sample holds other DNA sequences that translate to the same CDR3. J is TRBJ2-3 and V is TRBV5; D possibly corresponds to TRBD2 (7 bases). Per the germline V gene, CDR1 is LGHNA and CDR2 is YNLKQL (reference sequence). The germline V and J ends were trimmed by 1 base and 0 bases, with 8 bases remaining between them. This CDR3 has 15 amino acids. CDR3 sequence reads: CASSQAGGSAETLYF. CDR3 bases read: TGTGCCAGCAGCCAAGCTGGGGGCAGTGCAGAA.

This clone has a handful of counts. Each gene name is a mouse one. Read data end 4 residues before the CDR3 end; the end is taken from the germline J gene. The genes are TRBV3 and TRBJ2-5; D is unresolved. Germline values: CDR1 SNHLY, CDR2 FYNGKV (reference sequence). The CDR3 covers 16 residues. The V and J ends lost 3 bases and 0 bases respectively, with 13 bases between them. CDR3 DNA, as far as it was read: TGTGCCAGCAGCTTCCACAGAAATTTTAACCAAGAC. It translates to CASSFHRNFNQD. The CDR3 reads in full as CASSFHRNFNQDTQYF.

Concerning this clone itself: Gene names and germline match the mouse. Read sequence stops 4 residues before the CDR3 end, and the germline J gene provides the missing end. This chain joins TRBV17 and TRBJ2-5; 9 bases are a match to TRBD2. The junction had 3 bases not matched to a gene; V was cut back by 2 bases and J by 0 bases. Per the germline V gene, CDR1 is MNHDT and CDR2 is YYDKIL. This CDR3 comprises 16 residues. CDR3 sequence reads: CASSRLGGTNQDTQYF. The sequenced CDR3 bases are TGTGCTAGCAGTAGACTGGGGGGGACTAACCAAGAC.

This clone appeared a few times. Gene names are the mouse ones. The CDR3 end is not reached by the read, which stops 4 residues before it; the germline J gene fills it in. V and J are TRBV13-3 and TRBJ1-1; TRBD1 is a possible D gene (6 bases). There are 12 residues in the CDR3. Germline-derived CDR1 and CDR2 are NNHDY and SYVADS. The covered CDR3 bases are TGTGCCAGCAGTGACGGGACAAAA. Protein: CASSDGTK. The whole CDR3 reads CASSDGTKEVFF.

With respect to this clone: These gene names are mouse names. The read ends 4 residues shy of where the CDR3 ends; the end is completed using the germline J gene. The rearrangement links TRBV13-1 to TRBJ2-1, with 7 bases matching TRBD2. Looked up from germline, CDR1 is NSHNY and CDR2 is SYGAGN. The CDR3 totals 14 residues. The sequenced CDR3 bases are TGTGCCAGCAGTGATGGGCGGGGGGGAGCT. Amino acid sequence: CASSDGRGGA. The complete CDR3 sequence is CASSDGRGGAEQFF.

There are a few counts of this clone. The genes are named according to mouse. CDR3 sequence: CASSTTGGTGQLYF. The sequenced part of the CDR3 DNA is TGTGCCAGCAGCACAACAGGGGGCACCGGG. The chain links TRBV19 to TRBJ2-2, with TRBD1 matching over 8 bases. Read data end 4 residues before the CDR3 end; the end is taken from the germline J gene. This CDR3 spans 14 amino acids. Germline CDR1 and CDR2: FNHDT and SITEND (reference sequence). The V and J ends lost 5 bases and 4 bases, in that order; junction bases with no gene match: 4.

With regard to this clone: Genes and germline are mouse. The read terminates 4 residues ahead of where the CDR3 ends, so the germline J gene completes it. The rearrangement links TRBV1 to TRBJ2-5, with a weak D call TRBD1 (5 bases). CDR1 is NSQYPW and CDR2 is LRSPGD in the germline V gene (reference sequence). The CDR3 extends over 15 amino acids. V was cut by 0 bases and J by 2 bases, with 9 bases left in between. CDR3 loop: CTCSADRDGQDTQYF. The sequenced part of the CDR3 DNA is TGCACCTGCAGTGCAGACAGGGATGGCCAAGAC.

Comment on this clone: These gene names are mouse names. The read terminates 4 residues before the CDR3 end, so the remaining end is supplied by the germline J gene. The V gene is TRBV5, the J gene TRBJ2-1, with 12 bases aligning to TRBD2. The germline gives CDR1 LGHNA, CDR2 YNLKQL (reference sequence). The CDR3 spans 14 residues. Incomplete CDR3 DNA: TGTGCCAGCAGAACCGGGACTGGGGGGGCT. Translating it yields CASRTGTGGA. The whole CDR3 region reads CASRTGTGGAEQFF.

This clone was recorded a few times. Genes and germline are mouse. The read is 4 residues too short to cover the CDR3 end, so that end is filled in from the germline J gene. The V and J genes are TRBV13-1 and TRBJ2-5; 8 bases are shared with TRBD1. Germline CDR1 is NSHNY and CDR2 is SYGAGN. This CDR3 spans 15 amino acids. Germline trimming cut 4 bases from V and 1 base from J; bases unmatched to any gene: 5. CDR3 amino acids: CASSRQGRYQDTQYF. The part of the CDR3 DNA that was read is TGTGCCAGCAGTCGACAGGGGAGGTACCAAGAC.

This clone was seen a handful of times. Gene names are the mouse ones. The read halts 3 residues ahead of the CDR3 end, with the missing end drawn from the germline J gene. The V gene is TRBV19, the J gene TRBJ1-6; 8 nucleotides match TRBD1. TRBJ1-6 is classed as an ORF, of uncertain function. The J segment lost 4 bases and the V segment lost 3 bases, leaving 6 bases of the junction unmatched. The CDR3 consists of 16 residues. From germline, CDR1 is FNHDT and CDR2 SITEND (reference sequence). The DNA read from the CDR3 is TGTGCCAGCAGTAAACGACAGGGGTCTTATAATTCGCCC. Translation: CASSKRQGSYNSP. Given in full, the CDR3 is CASSKRQGSYNSPLYF.

The table lists this clone with many counts. The listed genes are named as in mouse. Read coverage stops 4 residues before the CDR3 terminus; the germline J gene supplies the remainder. The V call is TRBV13-1, the J call TRBJ2-1; D is perhaps TRBD1 (6 bases). There are 14 residues in the CDR3. Per germline, CDR1 NSHNY and CDR2 SYGAGN. V lost 3 bases and J lost 3, with 10 bases in between. CDR3 DNA, as far as it was read: TGTGCCAGCAGTGGCCGGGACATCTATGCT. Amino acid sequence: CASSGRDIYA. The whole CDR3 protein reads CASSGRDIYAEQFF.

The sample holds a few counts of this clone. Gene labels here are mouse ones. The covered CDR3 bases are TGTGCCAGCAGCTTAGTACTGGGGGGGCGGGGAGAC. Residues: CASSLVLGGRGD. The full CDR3 reads CASSLVLGGRGDTQYF. The J gene is TRBJ2-5, the V gene TRBV3, with 11 bases identical to TRBD2. The read halts 4 residues ahead of the CDR3 end, with the missing end drawn from the germline J gene. The CDR3 length is 16 residues. Germline V lookup: CDR1 SNHLY, CDR2 FYNGKV (reference sequence).

This clone was observed a handful of times. Genes and germline come from the mouse. The read falls 4 residues short of the CDR3 end, and the missing part is taken from the germline J gene. Other DNA sequences in the same sample also yield this CDR3. The rearrangement links TRBV13-1 to TRBJ2-5; no clear D gene. Germline assignment: CDR1 NSHNY and CDR2 SYGAGN. The CDR3 length is 13 residues. Trimming stripped 0 bases from V and 2 bases from J, with 4 bases between. This CDR3 reads CASSDVSQDTQYF. The covered CDR3 bases are TGTGCCAGCAGTGATGTCAGCCAAGAC.

Of note for this clone: Gene and germline names: mouse. The read comes to an end 4 residues before the CDR3 does, leaving the germline J gene to fill in the end. Other DNA variants within this sample encode the same CDR3. This chain uses TRBV14 with TRBJ2-4; 9 bases map to TRBD1. This CDR3 contains 15 residues. Per germline, CDR1 SGHDT and CDR2 FRDEAV. Trimming took 4 bases from V and 0 from J; bases not matched to a gene: 3. CDR3 in amino acids: CASSPQGASQNTLYF. CDR3 DNA, as far as it was read: TGTGCCAGCAGTCCACAGGGGGCGAGTCAAAAC.

On this clone itself: Mouse germline and gene names are used. The missing CDR3 end, 4 residues past where the read stops, is filled in from the germline J gene. This chain joins TRBV13-2 and TRBJ2-1; 8 bases map to TRBD2. There are 13 residues in the CDR3. Trimming took 6 bases from V and 6 from J; bases not matched to a gene: 5. The germline V gene has CDR1 NNHNN and CDR2 SYGAGS (reference sequence). The CDR3 bases that were read are TGTGCCAGCGCCGGGGGGGCGCTTGCT. Translation gives CASAGGALA. The full CDR3 reads CASAGGALAEQFF.

This clone was recorded a few times. Genes here carry mouse names. The CDR3 spells CASSFGGGQDTQYF. Partial CDR3 DNA: TGTGCCAGCAGTTTCGGGGGGGGCCAAGAC. The chain has TRBV14 and TRBJ2-5; 7 bases are a match to TRBD2. Sequencing ends 4 residues short of the CDR3 end; the germline J gene provides the rest. V dropped 1 base and J dropped 2; count of bases not matched to a gene: 1. This CDR3 has 14 amino acids. Germline CDR1 is SGHDT and CDR2 is FRDEAV.